The 13 T cell receptor beta chains listed next were all sequenced from one sample in a study of Graves' ophthalmopathy and Graves' hyperthyroidism. Beta-chain TCR CDR3 regions were amplified from RNA transcripts. HTBI primers were used in a first-round RT-PCR, which preceded a second-round multiplex PCR. TCRdb ran MiXCR on the multiplex PCR reads and lists one entry per CDR3 protein. The sample contains about 210,000 distinct CDR3 sequences, under 30% of which appear only once. The sample comprised peripheral blood. The receptors come from a man aged 50 to 60 with Graves' ophthalmopathy.

The chain recombines TRBV12-3 or TRBV12-4 with TRBJ1-1; D not resolved. Between the trimmed V and J ends, which lost 5 bases and 10 bases, there was a span of 11 bases. The CDR3 consists of 11 residues. The DNA of the CDR3 is TGTGCCAGCAGTCCTGGCACTACAGCTTTCTTT. It specifies CASSPGTTAFF.

This clonotype was observed many times. The chain combines TRBV7-6 with TRBJ2-7; 9 nucleotides align to TRBD2. The CDR3 loop spans 18 amino acids. Germline V gene data show CDR1 as SGHVS and CDR2 as FNYEAQ. V trimming: 0 bases; J trimming: 2 bases; junction bases outside the gene matches: 11. CDR3 sequence reads: CASSLAAGGRDLTYEQYF. DNA for the CDR3: TGTGCCAGCAGCTTAGCAGCGGGAGGCCGAGATCTAACCTACGAGCAGTACTTC.

This clonotype was recorded once. The chain is built from TRBV28 and TRBJ2-5, with D maybe TRBD2 (5 bases). The CDR3 is 14 residues long. Germline V lookup: CDR1 MDHEN, CDR2 SYDVKM. The ends were cut back, 4 bases at V and 4 bases at J, with 13 bases in the middle. CDR3 sequence reads: CASSSSGRSETQYF. The CDR3 region has the DNA TGTGCCAGCAGTTCCTCGGGGAGATCAGAGACCCAGTACTTC.

CDR3 in amino acids: CASSSGLSAFF. In DNA form, the CDR3 reads TGTGCCAGCAGTTCGGGACTATCAGCTTTCTTT. The rearrangement links TRBV12-3 or TRBV12-4 to TRBJ1-1, with a possible D match to TRBD1 (5 bases). The CDR3 extends over 11 amino acids. The V gene lost 4 bases and the J gene lost 10 bases, with 10 bases spanning the gap.

This sequence joins TRBV30 and TRBJ2-5; D not certain. The ends were cut back, 2 bases at V and 3 bases at J, with 10 bases in the middle. The CDR3 is made up of 13 amino acids. Germline loops: CDR1 GTSNPN, CDR2 SVGIG (reference sequence). This chain's CDR3 is CAWSRGVEETQYF. The CDR3 DNA sequence: TGTGCCTGGAGTAGAGGAGTGGAAGAGACCCAGTACTTC.

The table lists this clonotype with many counts. The CDR3 loop reads CSVDWVETQYF. The CDR3 DNA reads TGCAGCGTTGACTGGGTGGAGACCCAGTACTTC. The chain has TRBV29-1 and TRBJ2-5; D gene ambiguous. The CDR3 consists of 11 residues. Trimming stripped 3 bases from V and 5 bases from J, with 7 bases between. In germline, CDR1 is SQVTM, CDR2 ANQGSEA.

The table lists this clonotype with many counts. The chain links TRBV6-5 to TRBJ1-3; a weak D match, TRBD1 (6 bases). Trimming removed 6 bases from V and 4 bases from J, with 16 bases in between. Germline lookup yields CDR1 MNHEY and CDR2 SVGAGI. CDR3 length: 15 residues. The CDR3 reads CASRTYGTQGNTIYF. CDR3 in DNA: TGTGCCAGCAGAACCTACGGGACACAGGGAAACACCATATATTTT.

The chain has TRBV11-2 and TRBJ1-2; D is unresolved. V was clipped by 5 bases and J by 2 bases, with 6 bases between them. CDR1 SGHAT and CDR2 FQNNGV come from the germline V gene. This CDR3 region has 12 residues. CDR3 loop: CASSIMNYGYTF. In nucleotides, the CDR3 is TGTGCCAGCAGCATCATGAACTATGGCTACACCTTC.

The sample holds many counts of this clonotype. The rearrangement links TRBV19 to TRBJ1-2; no reliable D call. CDR1 and CDR2 from the germline V gene are LNHDA and SQIVND (reference sequence). This CDR3 region has 13 residues. V was pared by 5 bases and J by 4 bases, with 11 bases between. DNA for the CDR3: TGTGCCAGTAGTCGTCTGAACCCCTATGGCTACACCTTC. It yields the protein CASSRLNPYGYTF.

The CDR3 nucleotides read TGTGCCAGCAGTTTCACTGACCAGCCCCAGCATTTT. Amino acid sequence: CASSFTDQPQHF. The chain couples TRBV12-3 or TRBV12-4 to TRBJ1-5, with D uncertain. V lost 3 bases and J lost 7, with 7 bases in between. The length of the CDR3 is 12 residues.

Many counts were recorded for this clonotype. The rearrangement uses TRBV7-9 and TRBJ2-5; possible D gene TRBD2, 6 bases. CDR1 is SEHNR and CDR2 is FQNEAQ in the germline V gene (reference sequence). V was clipped by 1 base and J by 4 bases, with 10 bases between them. The CDR3 has 14 residues. DNA for the CDR3: TGTGCCAGCAGCTTAGGTGTTAGCGGAGAGACCCAGTACTTC. Translating it yields CASSLGVSGETQYF.

V gene TRBV28 combines with J gene TRBJ2-7, with 8 bases aligning to TRBD1. The trim removed 2 bases at V and 2 bases at J, leaving 2 bases unmatched. Looked up from germline, CDR1 is MDHEN and CDR2 is SYDVKM. This CDR3 is 14 amino acids long. The CDR3 loop reads CASSLTGGAYEQYF. As DNA, the CDR3 is TGTGCCAGCAGTTTAACAGGGGGTGCCTACGAGCAGTACTTC.

This clonotype was detected many times. This chain uses TRBV6-2 or TRBV6-3 with TRBJ1-1; 7 bases line up with TRBD1. CDR1 and CDR2 (germline): MNHEY, SVGEGT. The CDR3 is 13 residues long. Losses at the gene ends were 6 bases for V and 5 bases for J; bases not matched to a gene: 6. The CDR3 nucleotides are TGTGCCAGCAGCGGGACAGCTTCAACTGAAGCTTTCTTT. It yields the protein CASSGTASTEAFF.